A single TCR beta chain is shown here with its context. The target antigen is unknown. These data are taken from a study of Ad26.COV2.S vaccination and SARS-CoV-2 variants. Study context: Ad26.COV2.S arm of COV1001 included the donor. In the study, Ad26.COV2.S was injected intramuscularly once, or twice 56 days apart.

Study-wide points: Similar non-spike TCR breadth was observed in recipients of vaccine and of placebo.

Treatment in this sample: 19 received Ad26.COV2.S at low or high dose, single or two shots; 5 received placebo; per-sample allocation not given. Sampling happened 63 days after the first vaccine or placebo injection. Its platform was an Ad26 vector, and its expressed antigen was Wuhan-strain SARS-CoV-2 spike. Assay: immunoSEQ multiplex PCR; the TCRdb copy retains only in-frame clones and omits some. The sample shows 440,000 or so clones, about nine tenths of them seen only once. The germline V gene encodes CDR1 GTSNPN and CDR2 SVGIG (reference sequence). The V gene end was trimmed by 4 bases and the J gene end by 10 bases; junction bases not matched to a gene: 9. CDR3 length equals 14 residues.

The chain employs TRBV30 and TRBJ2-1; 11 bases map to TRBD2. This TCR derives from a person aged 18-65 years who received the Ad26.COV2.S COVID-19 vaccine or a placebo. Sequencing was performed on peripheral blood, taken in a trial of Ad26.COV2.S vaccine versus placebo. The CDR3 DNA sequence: TGTGCCTGGAAGGGGACTAGCGGCGAAGGGGAGCAGTTCTTC. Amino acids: CAWKGTSGEGEQFF.